The 7 T cell receptor beta chains reported below all come from one sample, sequenced in a study of cytomegalovirus exposure and HLA in healthy donors. The assay was immunoSEQ multiplex PCR, and TCRdb's table has in-frame clones only and misses some. The sample lists 100,000 to 120,000 clones, roughly 90% occurring once. Sequences were obtained from PBMCs. All receptors come from a young woman in good health and CMV-seronegative.

The V call is TRBV28, the J call TRBJ2-7; D ambiguous. Germline V lookup: CDR1 MDHEN, CDR2 SYDVKM. Trimming removed 2 bases from V and 0 bases from J, with 8 bases in between. There are 14 residues in the CDR3. CDR3 coding DNA: TGTGCCAGCAGTTTAGAACGGAGCTCCTACGAGCAGTACTTC. Translation: CASSLERSSYEQYF.

The chain links TRBV11-2 to TRBJ2-7, with D maybe TRBD2 (6 bases). The length of the CDR3 is 13 residues. V was trimmed by 6 bases and J by 3 bases, leaving 12 bases between them. Looked up from germline, CDR1 is SGHAT and CDR2 is FQNNGV. This CDR3 is CASRTGRNYEQYF. CDR3 nucleotide sequence: TGTGCCAGCAGGACCGGGAGAAACTACGAGCAGTACTTC.

The rearrangement links TRBV27 to TRBJ2-1; TRBD1 might be the D (5 bases). Trimming shortened V by 5 bases and J by 3 bases, and 14 bases separated the two germline ends. Per the germline V gene, CDR1 is MNHEY and CDR2 is SMNVEV (reference sequence). The CDR3 totals 15 residues. CDR3 protein: CASSPNRHLYNEQFF. CDR3 bases: TGTGCCAGCAGTCCCAACAGGCACCTCTACAATGAGCAGTTCTTC.

The chain uses TRBV10-3 and TRBJ1-5, with D hard to call. Germline V gene sequence: CDR1 ENHRY, CDR2 SYGVKD. This CDR3 is built from 12 residues. V dropped 5 bases and J dropped 4 bases, with 6 bases sitting between them. Here the CDR3 reads CAISQDNQPQHF. The CDR3 region has the DNA TGTGCCATCAGTCAGGATAATCAGCCCCAGCATTTT.

The chain recombines TRBV28 with TRBJ1-2, with 11 bases fitting TRBD1. Per germline, CDR1 MDHEN and CDR2 SYDVKM. V gave up 6 bases and J gave up 4 bases; unmatched junction bases: 10. There are 16 residues in the CDR3. DNA for the CDR3: TGTGCCAGCAGAACCCCGGGACAGGGGGAGGTCTATGGCTACACCTTC. Amino acid sequence: CASRTPGQGEVYGYTF.

This clone was recorded only once. The V and J genes are TRBV29-1 and TRBJ2-5, with TRBD1 matching 7 bases. CDR3 length equals 14 residues. Germline-derived CDR1 and CDR2 are SQVTM and ANQGSEA. V shed 6 bases and J 3 bases; nucleotides not matched to a gene: 10. The CDR3 loop is CSVDRGQSKETQYF. The DNA for the CDR3 is TGCAGCGTGGATAGGGGACAGTCCAAAGAGACCCAGTACTTC.

The chain combines TRBV28 with TRBJ2-7; 8 nucleotides match TRBD2. Germline CDR1 is MDHEN and CDR2 is SYDVKM. V lost 4 bases to trimming and J lost 5 bases; unmatched junction nucleotides: 10. The CDR3 extends over 15 amino acids. CDR3 amino acids: CASSSSGSLTDEQYF. CDR3 nucleotides: TGTGCCAGCAGTTCCAGCGGGAGCCTTACCGACGAGCAGTACTTC.